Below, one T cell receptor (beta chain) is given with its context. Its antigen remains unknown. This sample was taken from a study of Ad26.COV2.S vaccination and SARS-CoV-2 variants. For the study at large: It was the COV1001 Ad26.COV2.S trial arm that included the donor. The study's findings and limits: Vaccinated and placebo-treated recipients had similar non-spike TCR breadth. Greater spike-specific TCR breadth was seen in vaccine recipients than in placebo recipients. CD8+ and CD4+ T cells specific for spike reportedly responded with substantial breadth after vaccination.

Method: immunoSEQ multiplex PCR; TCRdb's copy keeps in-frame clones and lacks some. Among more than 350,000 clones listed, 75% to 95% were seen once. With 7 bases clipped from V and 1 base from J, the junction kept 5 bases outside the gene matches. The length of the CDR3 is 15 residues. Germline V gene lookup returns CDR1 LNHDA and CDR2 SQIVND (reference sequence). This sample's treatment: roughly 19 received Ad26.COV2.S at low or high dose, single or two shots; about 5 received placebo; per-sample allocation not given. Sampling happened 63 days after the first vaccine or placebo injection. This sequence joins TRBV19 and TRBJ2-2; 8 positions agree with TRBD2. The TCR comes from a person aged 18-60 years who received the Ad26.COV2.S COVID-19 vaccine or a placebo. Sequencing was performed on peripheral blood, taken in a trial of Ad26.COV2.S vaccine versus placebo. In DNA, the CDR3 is TGTGCCAGTAAGGGGCGGGGGGAGAACACCGGGGAGCTGTTTTTT. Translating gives CASKGRGENTGELFF.